This T cell receptor (beta chain) was sequenced in a study of blood T cell repertoires in COVID-19. Across the study: Samples of COVID-19 (acute and convalescent) were obtained from the United States, Italy and Spain.

Sequenced by immunoSEQ multiplex PCR; TCRdb stores in-frame clones only, minus some. The sample lists about 260,000 clones; approximately 89% were seen once. CDR3 length equals 20 residues. The sequence was collected from a man aged 35 to 55 who had been exposed to COVID-19. The V call is TRBV21-1, the J call TRBJ2-2; the table's D call, TRBD1, was not checked against the DNA. TRBV21-1 counts as a pseudogene. Input material: PBMCs or T cells enriched from blood (not recorded which). CDR3 region: CASSKALPGCREGLDGELFF. CDR3 DNA sequence: TGTGCCAGCAGCAAAGCGCTCCCAGGGTGCCGTGAAGGGTTGGACGGGGAGCTGTTTTTT.